This paragraph covers one T cell receptor (beta chain) sequence. As yet, its antigen is unknown. These data come from a study of identical twins. Study results and caveats: While abundant cord blood beta clonotypes carried fewer insertions, memory repertoires showed no such pattern.

After template switching added a universal primer site, the resulting cDNA carried unique molecular identifiers. TCRdb called the 5' RACE reads again in MiXCR, with one record for every CDR3 protein. The table has 1.5 million to 2 million distinct CDR3 sequences, roughly 35% seen once. Trimming pared 0 bases from V and 1 base from J, leaving 10 bases between. CDR3 length: 15 residues. In germline, CDR1 is SNHLY, CDR2 FYNNEI. The V and J genes are TRBV2 and TRBJ2-7, with unresolved D. Sequences were obtained from cord blood. The receptor comes from a newborn girl in good health. The CDR3 sequence: CASSEALRVSYEQYF. CDR3 nucleotide sequence: TGTGCCAGCAGTGAAGCGCTTCGAGTATCCTACGAGCAGTACTTC.